The 21 T cell receptor beta chains in this list originate from one sample, sequenced in a study of blood T cell repertoires in COVID-19. Sequencing used immunoSEQ multiplex PCR; TCRdb keeps in-frame clones, though not all of them. The sample yields over 130,000 clones, around three quarters seen once. The specimen sequenced was peripheral blood. The origin of the receptors is a man aged 45-65 years with acute or convalescent COVID-19.

The J gene is TRBJ1-2, the V gene TRBV10-2; TRBD1 is a possible D gene (5 bases). Germline V lookup: CDR1 WSHSY, CDR2 SAAADI. The CDR3 is made up of 15 amino acids. Trimming left V 0 bases short and J 2 bases short, with 10 bases between. The CDR3 region has the DNA TGCGCCAGCAGTGAGTCGACAGACATCAACTATGGCTACACCTTC. Amino acids: CASSESTDINYGYTF.

The chain recombines TRBV12-3 or TRBV12-4 with TRBJ1-1; TRBD1 is a possible D gene (5 bases). The CDR3 is 13 residues long. The V gene lost 5 bases and the J gene lost 6 bases, with 13 bases spanning the gap. CDR3 region: CASSQTGGAEAFF. As DNA, the CDR3 is TGTGCCAGCAGTCAGACCGGGGGGGCTGAAGCTTTCTTT.

The chain combines TRBV24-1 with TRBJ1-2; 10 bases match TRBD1. Germline V gene lookup returns CDR1 KGHDR and CDR2 SFDVKD. CDR3 length equals 15 residues. Trimming at V came to 2 bases and at J to 6 bases, leaving 5 bases not matched to a gene. In DNA form, the CDR3 reads TGTGCCACCAGTGATTCGACAGGGGGCGCGAATGGCTACACCTTC. Translating it yields CATSDSTGGANGYTF.

The chain couples TRBV30 to TRBJ1-5; possible D gene TRBD1, 5 bases. Trimming took off 2 bases at V and 5 bases at J, with 13 bases between the two ends. Germline CDR1 and CDR2: GTSNPN and SVGIG (reference sequence). This CDR3 comprises 14 residues. In nucleotides, the CDR3 is TGTGCCTGGAGTTCCGGACAATCGCATCAGCCCCAGCATTTT. Protein product: CAWSSGQSHQPQHF.

This chain's CDR3 is CASSPDSVGVGKQFF. CDR3 nucleotides: TGTGCCAGCTCACCGGATTCGGTAGGGGTGGGCAAGCAGTTCTTC. J is TRBJ2-1 and V is TRBV18; tentatively, D is TRBD1 (5 bases). The CDR3 totals 15 residues. V shed 3 bases and J shed 11 bases, with 20 bases lying between them. The germline V gene encodes CDR1 KGHSH and CDR2 LQKENI.

V gene TRBV7-9 combines with J gene TRBJ1-3; TRBD1 matches at 9 bases. Germline CDR1 SEHNR, CDR2 FQNEAQ (reference sequence). This CDR3 region has 14 residues. With V trimmed by 4 bases and J by 7 bases, 5 bases remained unmatched. Written as DNA, the CDR3 is TGTGCCAGCAGCTGGGGACAGGGCGGGAACACCATATATTTT. Translation: CASSWGQGGNTIYF.

The V gene is TRBV6-5, the J gene TRBJ1-5, with D uncertain. CDR3 length: 11 residues. The V gene's germline CDR1 is MNHEY and CDR2 SVGAGI. Trimming removed 6 bases at V and 11 bases at J, with 11 bases between. As DNA, the CDR3 is TGTGCCAGCAGGGGAGACGGGGCCCAGCATTTT. Translated: CASRGDGAQHF.

In its sample, this clone was seen once. J is TRBJ2-3 and V is TRBV25-1, with D tentatively TRBD1 (6 bases). CDR1 and CDR2 from the germline V gene are MGHDK and SYGVNS. This CDR3 has 13 amino acids. V shed 2 bases and J shed 9 bases, with 12 bases lying between them. CDR3 nucleotides: TGTGCCAGCAGTGAAAGGTCGACAGGAACGCAGTATTTT. It translates to CASSERSTGTQYF. The full variable domain, rest sourced from reference TRBV25-1 and TRBJ2-3, is EADIYQTPRYLVIGTGKKITLECSQTMGHDKMYWYQQDPGMELHLIHYSYGVNSTEKGDLSSESTVSRIRTEHFPLTLESARPSHTSQYLCASSERSTGTQYFGPGTRLTVL.

V gene TRBV30 combines with J gene TRBJ1-6; 7 bases are shared with TRBD1. Unmatched junction bases numbered 10, after V lost 0 bases and J lost 8 bases. The CDR3 loop spans 16 amino acids. Germline lookup yields CDR1 GTSNPN and CDR2 SVGIG (reference sequence). The CDR3 is CAWSVYAVQGDSPLHF. Written as DNA, the CDR3 is TGTGCCTGGAGTGTATATGCGGTGCAGGGGGATTCACCCCTCCACTTT.

The chain carries TRBV13 and TRBJ2-2; TRBD1 might be the D (6 bases). Germline CDR1 is PRHDT and CDR2 is FYEKMQ (reference sequence). The CDR3 loop spans 16 amino acids. The V and J ends lost 5 bases and 5 bases respectively, with 18 bases between them. CDR3 in amino acids: CASSPQQGLGTGELFF. The CDR3 nucleotides read TGTGCCAGCAGCCCCCAACAGGGATTGGGGACCGGGGAGCTGTTTTTT.

Comment on this clone: Distinct nucleotide sequences in the sample also encode this CDR3. The CDR3 loop reads CASSPGQGYGYTF. In nucleotides, the CDR3 is TGTGCCAGCAGTCCCGGACAGGGGTATGGCTACACCTTC. The gene calls are TRBV5-6 and TRBJ1-2; 9 nucleotides line up with TRBD1. Looked up from germline, CDR1 is SGHDT and CDR2 is YYEEEE. The junction had 4 bases not matched to a gene; V was cut back by 5 bases and J by 5 bases. There are 13 residues in the CDR3.

This chain connects TRBV29-1 to TRBJ1-1; 11 nucleotides agree with TRBD1. Germline CDR1 reads SQVTM; CDR2 reads ANQGSEA. This CDR3 spans 15 amino acids. V shed 3 bases, J shed 6 bases, and the junction held 9 bases outside the gene matches. The CDR3 spells CSVESGQGARAEAFF. In nucleotides, the CDR3 is TGCAGCGTTGAGAGTGGACAGGGGGCTAGGGCTGAAGCTTTCTTT.

The chain links TRBV4-1 to TRBJ1-1, with D perhaps matching TRBD1 (6 bases). Trimming left V 4 bases short and J 3 bases short, with 15 bases between. Germline CDR1 reads MGHRA; CDR2 reads YSYEKL. The CDR3 contains 15 residues. This CDR3 reads CASSPYWEGDTEAFF. In DNA form, the CDR3 reads TGCGCCAGCAGCCCCTATTGGGAGGGGGACACTGAAGCTTTCTTT.

The chain joins TRBV5-1 to TRBJ1-6; D may be TRBD1 (5 bases). The CDR3 totals 14 residues. V was cut by 4 bases and J by 8 bases, with 13 bases left in between. Looked up from germline, CDR1 is SGHRS and CDR2 is YFSETQ. As DNA, the CDR3 is TGCGCCAGCAGCCCGACAGTCGATGATTCACCCCTCCACTTT. Its translation is CASSPTVDDSPLHF.

The genes are TRBV6-5 and TRBJ1-5; tentatively, D is TRBD1 (5 bases). V shed 5 bases and J shed 2 bases, with 13 bases lying between them. This CDR3 spans 15 amino acids. Germline CDR1 reads MNHEY; CDR2 reads SVGAGI. CDR3 nucleotides: TGTGCCAGCAGTCCCACTGGGGGGGGCAATCAGCCCCAGCATTTT. Protein product: CASSPTGGGNQPQHF.

The chain links TRBV18 to TRBJ1-1; 7 bases agree with TRBD1. Germline CDR1 KGHSH, CDR2 LQKENI. This CDR3 comprises 14 residues. The V segment lost 2 bases and the J segment 4 bases; nucleotides outside the gene matches: 4. CDR3 sequence (DNA): TGTGCCAGCTCACCAAACAGGGGAGGCACTGAAGCTTTCTTT. As protein: CASSPNRGGTEAFF.

The chain is built from TRBV19 and TRBJ1-3, with a tentative D call TRBD1 (5 bases). There are 15 residues in the CDR3. CDR1 is LNHDA and CDR2 is SQIVND in the germline V gene (reference sequence). Trimming stripped 2 bases from V and 0 bases from J, with 8 bases between. The CDR3 sequence: CASSIRGSSGNTIYF. DNA of the CDR3: TGTGCCAGTAGTATACGGGGGAGCTCTGGAAACACCATATATTTT. The complete variable domain, with remaining parts taken from reference TRBV19 and TRBJ1-3, reads DGGITQSPKYLFRKEGQNVTLSCEQNLNHDAMYWYRQDPGQGLRLIYYSQIVNDFQKGDIAEGYSVSREKKESFPLTVTSAQKNPTAFYLCASSIRGSSGNTIYFGEGSWLTVV.

The V call is TRBV10-3, the J call TRBJ2-1, with 8 positions matching TRBD2. Germline assignment: CDR1 ENHRY and CDR2 SYGVKD. The CDR3 contains 16 residues. Trimming cost V 10 bases and J 4 bases; bases outside gene matches: 15. In nucleotides, the CDR3 is TGTGCCACCAGAGTATCAGATGGCGGGGGGTACAATGAGCAGTTCTTC. Protein product: CATRVSDGGGYNEQFF.

The chain joins TRBV7-2 to TRBJ1-2; no clear D gene. The CDR3 length is 14 residues. The germline gives CDR1 SGHTA, CDR2 FQGNSA. Trimming stripped 1 base from V and 4 bases from J, with 10 bases between. CDR3 amino acids: CASSLVTTSYGYTF. The CDR3 DNA sequence: TGTGCCAGCAGCTTAGTCACTACCTCCTATGGCTACACCTTC.

The rearrangement joins TRBV29-1 to TRBJ1-1, with 9 bases that match TRBD1. Per the germline V gene, CDR1 is SQVTM and CDR2 is ANQGSEA. This CDR3 contains 12 residues. The V gene end was trimmed by 4 bases and the J gene end by 6 bases; junction bases not matched to a gene: 3. In nucleotides, the CDR3 is TGCAGCGTTGTACAGGGGGCGGCTGAAGCTTTCTTT. It is translated as CSVVQGAAEAFF. Combining the CDR3 with reference TRBV29-1 and TRBJ1-1 gives the whole variable domain SAVISQKPSRDICQRGTSLTIQCQVDSQVTMMFWYRQQPGQSLTLIATANQGSEATYESGFVIDKFPISRPNLTFSTLTVSNMSPEDSSIYLCSVVQGAAEAFFGQGTRLTVV.

This rearrangement joins TRBV11-2 to TRBJ1-2; no clear D. CDR3 length: 15 residues. Germline lookup yields CDR1 SGHAT and CDR2 FQNNGV. Deletions cut 4 bases from V and 0 bases from J, with 12 bases between. The CDR3 sequence is CASSSPSQANYGYTF. In DNA, the CDR3 is TGTGCCAGCAGCTCCCCTTCACAAGCTAACTATGGCTACACCTTC.